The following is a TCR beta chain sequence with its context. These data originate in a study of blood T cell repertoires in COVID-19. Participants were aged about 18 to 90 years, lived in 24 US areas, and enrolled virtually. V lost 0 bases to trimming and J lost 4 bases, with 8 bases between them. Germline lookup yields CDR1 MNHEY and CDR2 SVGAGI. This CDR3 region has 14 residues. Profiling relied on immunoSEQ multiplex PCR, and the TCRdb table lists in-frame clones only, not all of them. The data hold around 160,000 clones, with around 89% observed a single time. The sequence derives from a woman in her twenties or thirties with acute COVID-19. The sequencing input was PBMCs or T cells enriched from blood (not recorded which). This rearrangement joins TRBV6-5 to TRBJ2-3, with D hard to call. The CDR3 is CASSYSSSSDTQYF. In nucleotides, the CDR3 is TGTGCCAGCAGTTACTCGAGTAGCTCAGATACGCAGTATTTT.